What follows are 31 T cell receptor beta chains derived from one specimen sequenced in a study of low-dose radiotherapy and immunotherapy resistance in tumors. Stated time point: after trial treatment. Treatment noted: LDRT plus nivolumab, ipilimumab, low-dose cyclophosphamide and aspirin (RACIN trial). Priming of first-strand cDNA relied on TRAV- and TRBV-specific primers (covering alpha and beta chains). Both a constant-region primer and a V-primer adapter served to amplify TCRs across 15 to 25 PCR cycles. MiXCR, applied by TCRdb to the reads, yields one record per CDR3 protein. This table has 85,000 to 95,000 distinct CDR3 sequences, roughly 20% appearing once. Sequences were derived from PBMCs, sampled after low-dose radiotherapy plus immunotherapy. These receptors were taken from a female donor with ovarian cancer.

Many counts were recorded for this clonotype. The V and J genes are TRBV5-1 and TRBJ2-2, with D possibly called TRBD1 or TRBD2 (5 bases each). V lost 3 bases to trimming and J lost 4 bases, with 10 bases between them. The CDR3 is 14 amino acids. The V gene's germline CDR1 is SGHRS and CDR2 YFSETQ. The CDR3, as DNA: TGCGCCAGCAGCTCGGGGACGTCCACCGGGGAGCTGTTTTTT. Translated: CASSSGTSTGELFF.

A word on this clonotype: A far more abundant clone sits one base away, making this likely a read error. The chain uses TRBV5-3 and TRBJ2-1; D uncertain. TRBV5-3 is flagged as an ORF with uncertain function. The V end lost 8 bases, the J end lost 10 bases, and 16 bases lay between the germline ends. The length of the CDR3 is 12 residues. The CDR3 bases are TGTGCCAGCAGCGTTGGTACCTACGAGCAGTTCTTC. It is translated as CASSVGTYEQFF.

This clonotype was seen more than once but under ten times. The chain has TRBV7-6 and TRBJ2-2; TRBD2 matches at 13 bases. With 5 bases clipped from V and 6 bases from J, the junction kept 18 bases outside the gene matches. In germline, CDR1 is SGHVS, CDR2 FNYEAQ. This CDR3 is 20 amino acids long. In nucleotides, the CDR3 is TGTGCCAGCAGCCCGAAACCACTAGCGGGGGGGCCGAATCGGGCCGGGGAGCTGTTTTTT. Its protein is CASSPKPLAGGPNRAGELFF. The full variable domain, its missing parts supplied by reference TRBV7-6 and TRBJ2-2, is GAGVSQSPRYKVTKRGQDVALRCDPISGHVSLYWYRQALGQGPEFLTYFNYEAQQDKSGLPNDRFSAERPEGSISTLTIQRTEQRDSAMYRCASSPKPLAGGPNRAGELFFGEGSRLTVL.

This clonotype was detected many times. V and J are TRBV13 and TRBJ1-1, with 9 nucleotides matching TRBD1. CDR1 is PRHDT and CDR2 is FYEKMQ in the germline V gene (reference sequence). Trimming at V came to 5 bases and at J to 1 base, leaving 5 bases not matched to a gene. CDR3 length: 15 residues. The chain's CDR3 is CASSRGQGWNTEAFF. The CDR3 DNA reads as TGTGCCAGCAGCCGGGGACAGGGTTGGAACACTGAAGCTTTCTTT.

This clonotype was detected many times. This chain joins TRBV4-3 and TRBJ2-2, with 7 bases that match TRBD2. Per germline, CDR1 LGHNA and CDR2 YSLEER. This CDR3 contains 16 residues. V lost 1 base and J lost 4; bases outside the gene matches: 6. Here the CDR3 DNA reads TGCGCCAGCAGCCAAGGGGAGGGATGGGGCACCGGGGAGCTGTTTTTT. This encodes CASSQGEGWGTGELFF.

The chain combines TRBV6-5 with TRBJ2-6; D remains unclear. Deletions cut 5 bases from V and 4 bases from J, with 21 bases between. This CDR3 has 18 residues. CDR1 and CDR2 from the germline V gene are MNHEY and SVGAGI. The DNA for the CDR3 is TGTGCCAGCAGTGAAGCGCTTTCTACGGGTGCCGGGGCCAACGTCCTGACTTTC. Its translation: CASSEALSTGAGANVLTF.

This clonotype was counted at least ten times. The chain employs TRBV28 and TRBJ2-7, with 9 bases identical to TRBD1. J gave up 7 bases and V 1 base, and 8 bases lay outside the gene matches. The CDR3 covers 15 residues. CDR1 MDHEN and CDR2 SYDVKM come from the germline V gene. The DNA for the CDR3 is TGTGCCAGCAGTTTATCGGGACAGGGCCCTTGGGAGCAGTACTTC. Its translation: CASSLSGQGPWEQYF.

This clonotype occurred many times. This chain's CDR3 is CASSPLPTATSRPQYF. The CDR3 nucleotides are TGTGCCAGCAGTCCACTTCCGACAGCGACTAGCCGTCCGCAGTATTTT. V usage is TRBV27 and J usage is TRBJ2-3, with 7 bases that match TRBD2. The CDR3 is 16 amino acids. Trimming removed 5 bases from V and 10 bases from J; junction bases left unmatched: 18. Germline CDR1 reads MNHEY; CDR2 reads SMNVEV (reference sequence).

Concerning this clonotype: Given a far larger clone just one base away, this is likely a sequencing read error. DNA of the CDR3: TGTGCCAGCAGGCCTAGCGGGAGTACCGACGAGCAGTTCTTC. This sequence encodes CASRPSGSTDEQFF. The chain joins TRBV6-2 or TRBV6-3 to TRBJ2-1, with 10 bases fitting TRBD2. The V gene end was trimmed by 6 bases and the J gene end by 10 bases; junction bases not matched to a gene: 9. There are 14 residues in the CDR3. Per germline, CDR1 MNHEY and CDR2 SVGEGT.

V usage is TRBV6-1 and J usage is TRBJ1-1; D perhaps matches TRBD1 (5 bases). Trimming cost V 5 bases and J 4 bases, with 11 bases left between them. The germline V gene has CDR1 MNHNS and CDR2 SASEGT. This CDR3 has 13 amino acids. The chain's CDR3 is CASSYSRVTEAFF. DNA for the CDR3: TGTGCCAGCAGTTACAGCAGGGTCACTGAAGCTTTCTTT.

This clonotype has more than one count but fewer than ten. The V and J genes are TRBV4-1 and TRBJ1-1; TRBD1 is a possible D gene (5 bases). V gave up 2 bases and J gave up 1 base, with 20 bases separating them. Germline-derived CDR1 and CDR2 are MGHRA and YSYEKL. CDR3 length equals 18 residues. CDR3: CASSQLQLLRGSNTEAFF. The CDR3 nucleotides are TGCGCCAGCAGCCAACTTCAATTGTTACGGGGCTCGAACACTGAAGCTTTCTTT.

This clonotype appeared many times. The genes are TRBV28 and TRBJ2-5; 7 bases map to TRBD1. Trimming took 7 bases from V and 1 from J; bases not matched to a gene: 6. The CDR3 runs 14 residues. Germline-derived CDR1 and CDR2 are MDHEN and SYDVKM. CDR3 loop: CASTRGGSQETQYF. CDR3 coding DNA: TGTGCCAGCACCCGAGGGGGCAGCCAAGAGACCCAGTACTTC. Full variable domain (outside the CDR3, taken from reference TRBV28 and TRBJ2-5): DVKVTQSSRYLVKRTGEKVFLECVQDMDHENMFWYRQDPGLGLRLIYFSYDVKMKEKGDIPEGYSVSREKKERFSLILESASTNQTSMYLCASTRGGSQETQYFGPGTRLLVL.

This clonotype came up many times. The V call is TRBV11-2, the J call TRBJ2-1; D may correspond to TRBD1 or TRBD2 (5 bases each). The germline gives CDR1 SGHAT, CDR2 FQNNGV. V was clipped by 7 bases and J by 6 bases, with 19 bases between them. The CDR3 has 15 amino acids. The CDR3 DNA follows: TGTGCCAGCATCGTAATGGGGGTTTCGGGCAATGAGCAGTTCTTC. As protein: CASIVMGVSGNEQFF.

This clonotype was counted a few times. The chain recombines TRBV28 with TRBJ2-3, with D unresolved. The CDR3 spans 13 residues. V lost 5 bases and J 2 bases, leaving 8 bases between the germline ends. The germline CDR1 and CDR2 sequences are MDHEN and SYDVKM. In DNA form, the CDR3 reads TGTGCCAGCAGTCCGGACGCCACAGATACGCAGTATTTT. The encoded protein is CASSPDATDTQYF. Filled out from reference TRBV28 and TRBJ2-3, the complete variable domain reads DVKVTQSSRYLVKRTGEKVFLECVQDMDHENMFWYRQDPGLGLRLIYFSYDVKMKEKGDIPEGYSVSREKKERFSLILESASTNQTSMYLCASSPDATDTQYFGPGTRLTVL.

This clonotype was seen many times. CDR3 DNA: TGCAGTGCTGGGAGCTACCTTTCCTACAATGAGCAGTTCTTC. Amino acid sequence: CSAGSYLSYNEQFF. V is TRBV20-1 and J is TRBJ2-1; weak D call: TRBD2 (5 bases). Germline CDR1 and CDR2: DFQATT and SNEGSKA (reference sequence). V was cut by 5 bases and J by 1 base, with 12 bases left in between. This CDR3 region has 14 residues.

This clonotype has only one observation. The chain carries TRBV6-6 and TRBJ1-1; a possible D gene is TRBD1 (5 bases). CDR1 is MNHNY and CDR2 is SVGAGI in the germline V gene (reference sequence). There are 15 residues in the CDR3. Deletions cut 0 bases from V and 3 bases from J, with 11 bases between. Written as DNA, the CDR3 is TGTGCCAGCAGTTACTCGTCGGGACTGGACACTGAAGCTTTCTTT. This gives the protein CASSYSSGLDTEAFF.

This clonotype was recorded many times. V is TRBV6-8 and J is TRBJ1-6; no definite D call. Germline V CDR1 and CDR2: MNHGY, SAAAGT. Trimming cost V 0 bases and J 9 bases, with 15 bases left between them. This CDR3 comprises 16 residues. DNA for the CDR3: TGTGCCAGCAGTTACTCCCCGTTTGTGCAAGGTTCACCCCTCCACTTT. This gives the protein CASSYSPFVQGSPLHF.

This clonotype was recorded many times. V and J are TRBV24-1 and TRBJ2-3; D call uncertain. Trimming removed 9 bases at V and 0 bases at J, with 6 bases between. Looked up from germline, CDR1 is KGHDR and CDR2 is SFDVKD. This CDR3 region has 12 residues. CDR3 sequence reads: CATAVSTDTQYF. DNA of the CDR3: TGTGCCACCGCCGTAAGCACAGATACGCAGTATTTT.

This clonotype was observed many times. The chain links TRBV6-2 or TRBV6-3 to TRBJ2-2; D possibly corresponds to TRBD1 (6 bases). The CDR3 is made up of 15 amino acids. Trimming cost V 7 bases and J 0 bases, with 12 bases left between them. Per germline, CDR1 MNHEY and CDR2 SVGEGT. CDR3 sequence (DNA): TGTGCCAGCAAGTCGACAGGATCGAACACCGGGGAGCTGTTTTTT. Amino acid sequence: CASKSTGSNTGELFF.

This chain uses TRBV19 with TRBJ1-1; 7 bases are shared with TRBD1. CDR1 and CDR2 from the germline V gene are LNHDA and SQIVND (reference sequence). The V gene end was trimmed by 1 base and the J gene end by 2 bases; junction bases not matched to a gene: 4. The CDR3 is made up of 15 amino acids. DNA for the CDR3: TGTGCCAGTAGTATAGGGGGACAGAGAAACACTGAAGCTTTCTTT. Protein product: CASSIGGQRNTEAFF.

This clonotype was seen at least ten times. The V call is TRBV7-2, the J call TRBJ2-6; D remains ambiguous. The CDR3 covers 17 residues. Trimming pared 1 base from V and 0 bases from J, leaving 10 bases between. Germline V gene data show CDR1 as SGHTA and CDR2 as FQGNSA. CDR3 in amino acids: CASSLGGGLSGANVLTF. In DNA form, the CDR3 reads TGTGCCAGCAGCTTAGGGGGTGGCCTCTCTGGGGCCAACGTCCTGACTTTC.

The chain is built from TRBV7-2 and TRBJ2-7; D call uncertain. CDR1 and CDR2 (germline): SGHTA, FQGNSA. The CDR3 consists of 13 residues. Trimming removed 4 bases from V and 6 bases from J, with 13 bases in between. The CDR3: CASSSRHYSEQYF. Written as DNA, the CDR3 is TGTGCCAGCAGCTCCCGACATTATAGCGAGCAGTACTTC.

This clonotype was detected ten times or more. The chain carries TRBV5-4 and TRBJ2-3, with 13 bases matching TRBD2. V shed 7 bases and J 5 bases; nucleotides not matched to a gene: 4. Germline CDR1 and CDR2: SGHNT and YYREEE (reference sequence). The CDR3 is 14 residues long. CDR3 region: CASETSGRRDTQYF. As DNA, the CDR3 is TGTGCCAGCGAGACTAGCGGGAGGAGAGATACGCAGTATTTT.

V and J are TRBV19 and TRBJ1-2; D is undetermined. Germline V gene sequence: CDR1 LNHDA, CDR2 SQIVND (reference sequence). V was trimmed by 4 bases and J by 5 bases, leaving 14 bases between them. This CDR3 comprises 14 residues. The CDR3 region is CASSKKPAGYGYTF. For the CDR3, the DNA is TGTGCCAGTAGTAAGAAACCGGCGGGGTATGGCTACACCTTC.

This clonotype was counted at least ten times. This chain connects TRBV5-1 to TRBJ1-1; a possible D gene is TRBD1 (5 bases). Trimming took 0 bases from V and 3 from J, leaving 9 bases between them. Germline CDR1 SGHRS, CDR2 YFSETQ. The CDR3 covers 14 residues. CDR3 sequence (DNA): TGCGCCAGCAGCTTGGGGGGCGTCGACACTGAAGCTTTCTTT. It specifies CASSLGGVDTEAFF. Filled out from reference TRBV5-1 and TRBJ1-1, the complete variable domain reads KAGVTQTPRYLIKTRGQQVTLSCSPISGHRSVSWYQQTPGQGLQFLFEYFSETQRNKGNFPGRFSGRQFSNSRSEMNVSTLELGDSALYLCASSLGGVDTEAFFGQGTRLTVV.

This rearrangement joins TRBV13 to TRBJ2-5; 9 nucleotides agree with TRBD2. Trimming took 3 bases from V and 9 from J; bases not matched to a gene: 14. The CDR3 is 16 amino acids. CDR1 PRHDT and CDR2 FYEKMQ come from the germline V gene (reference sequence). This CDR3 is CASSLGAGSGGTPQYF. The CDR3 region has the DNA TGTGCCAGCAGCTTGGGCGCTGGGAGCGGGGGGACGCCCCAGTACTTC.

Many counts were recorded for this clonotype. The V gene is TRBV4-1, the J gene TRBJ1-1; a weak D match, TRBD1 (5 bases). CDR1 is MGHRA and CDR2 is YSYEKL in the germline V gene. Trimming pared 1 base from V and 1 base from J, leaving 10 bases between. The CDR3 consists of 15 residues. The CDR3 coding sequence is TGCGCCAGCAGCCAAGGGGCAGGGTGGAACACTGAAGCTTTCTTT. This encodes CASSQGAGWNTEAFF.

In this sample, this clonotype turned up many times. The gene calls are TRBV12-3 or TRBV12-4 and TRBJ1-6; no clear D. V lost 3 bases and J 1 base, leaving 10 bases between the germline ends. The CDR3 length is 16 residues. The CDR3 DNA reads TGTGCCAGCAGTTTTGTTCTGGGGTCCTATAATTCACCCCTCCACTTT. It translates to CASSFVLGSYNSPLHF.

The V and J genes are TRBV19 and TRBJ1-4; D is ambiguous. Per the germline V gene, CDR1 is LNHDA and CDR2 is SQIVND (reference sequence). This CDR3 spans 12 amino acids. V was shortened by 6 bases and J by 7 bases, with 9 bases between the two germline ends. CDR3 residues: CASRPGVEKLFF. CDR3 nucleotides: TGTGCCAGTAGGCCGGGCGTTGAAAAACTGTTTTTT.

This clonotype was counted many times. The gene calls are TRBV6-2 or TRBV6-3 and TRBJ2-1; maybe TRBD1 (6 bases). Trimming removed 6 bases at V and 2 bases at J, with 14 bases between. This CDR3 has 15 residues. In germline, CDR1 is MNHEY, CDR2 SVGEGT. The chain's CDR3 is CASSMDSPPYNEQFF. CDR3 coding DNA: TGTGCCAGCAGCATGGACAGTCCCCCCTACAATGAGCAGTTCTTC.

This clonotype appeared many times. This chain connects TRBV11-2 to TRBJ2-5; no clear D. Germline assignment: CDR1 SGHAT and CDR2 FQNNGV. This CDR3 is 16 amino acids long. The V end was cut by 1 base, the J end by 0 bases, with 12 bases between. Here the CDR3 reads CASSLGGRGYQETQYF. The CDR3 DNA sequence: TGTGCCAGCAGCTTAGGAGGTCGTGGGTACCAAGAGACCCAGTACTTC.